Below are 14 T cell receptor beta chains sequenced from a single sample in a study of shared clonotypes between healthy human individuals. Profiling relied on immunoSEQ multiplex PCR, and the TCRdb table lists in-frame clones only, not all of them. The sample lists 2 million to 2.5 million clones, over 85% occurring once. Input material: naive CD4+ T cells from PBMCs. Subset described: CD45RA+ positively selected. The receptors originated from a man younger than 30 in good health. Some clones in this sample may be carry-over from other donors' samples.

For this clone: Other nucleotide sequences from this sample produce the same CDR3. V usage is TRBV5-1 and J usage is TRBJ1-5, with D possibly TRBD1 on 5 matching bases. The CDR3 length is 14 residues. Germline-derived CDR1 and CDR2 are SGHRS and YFSETQ. Trimming removed 0 bases from V and 2 bases from J, with 6 bases in between. The CDR3 nucleotides are TGCGCCAGCAGCTTGGTGGGGGGCAATCAGCCCCAGCATTTT. Translated, it gives CASSLVGGNQPQHF.

The V gene is TRBV19, the J gene TRBJ1-5, with 10 positions matching TRBD1. The length of the CDR3 is 16 residues. The V and J ends lost 4 bases and 9 bases, in that order; junction bases with no gene match: 12. Germline V gene lookup returns CDR1 LNHDA and CDR2 SQIVND (reference sequence). In DNA, the CDR3 is TGTGCCAGTAGTAGGACAGGGGGTCCCACCTGGGGGCCCCAGCATTTT. It codes for CASSRTGGPTWGPQHF.

V usage is TRBV2 and J usage is TRBJ1-3; D is undetermined. Germline V gene sequence: CDR1 SNHLY, CDR2 FYNNEI. There are 11 residues in the CDR3. This CDR3 reads CGALSGNTIYF. CDR3 DNA: TGTGGGGCTCTCTCTGGAAACACCATATATTTT. The full variable domain, rest sourced from reference TRBV2 and TRBJ1-3, is EPEVTQTPSHQVTQMGQEVILRCVPISNHLYFYWYRQILGQKVEFLVSFYNNEISEKSEIFDDQFSVERPDGSNFTLKIRSTKLEDSAMYFCGALSGNTIYFGEGSWLTVV.

The chain couples TRBV10-3 to TRBJ1-1; 7 nucleotides agree with TRBD1. J lost 1 base, V lost 10 bases, and 15 bases had no gene match. Germline CDR1 reads ENHRY; CDR2 reads SYGVKD. The CDR3 runs to 16 residues. The CDR3 sequence: CATTFNRGPGNTEAFF. CDR3 DNA: TGTGCCACGACCTTCAACAGGGGTCCGGGGAACACTGAAGCTTTCTTT.

This chain joins TRBV28 and TRBJ1-2; 7 nucleotides line up with TRBD1. V lost 6 bases and J lost 0; bases outside the gene matches: 7. This CDR3 comprises 15 residues. From germline, CDR1 is MDHEN and CDR2 SYDVKM. CDR3 coding DNA: TGTGCCAGCAGGCCCCGGGACAGAACTAACTATGGCTACACCTTC. Residues: CASRPRDRTNYGYTF.

J is TRBJ1-3 and V is TRBV6-5; no definite D call. Germline V gene data show CDR1 as MNHEY and CDR2 as SVGAGI. CDR3 size: 15 residues. V shed 5 bases and J shed 2 bases, with 13 bases lying between them. For the CDR3, the DNA is TGTGCCAGCAGTACCTCGTGGCAAGCTGGAAACACCATATATTTT. This codes for CASSTSWQAGNTIYF.

This clone appeared once. The V gene is TRBV5-1, the J gene TRBJ2-5; no clear D. The length of the CDR3 is 16 residues. Trimming took 0 bases from V and 3 from J, leaving 15 bases between them. Germline CDR1 reads SGHRS; CDR2 reads YFSETQ. The CDR3 is CASSLGLLASEETQYF. CDR3 nucleotides: TGCGCCAGCAGCTTGGGGCTGTTAGCTAGTGAAGAGACCCAGTACTTC.

This chain joins TRBV11-3 and TRBJ2-1, with D possibly called TRBD1 or TRBD2 (5 bases each). The CDR3 has 16 residues. Germline V gene data show CDR1 as SGHNT and CDR2 as YENEEA. V was cut by 3 bases and J by 2 bases, with 14 bases left in between. The CDR3 DNA reads TGTGCCAGCAGCTTCCGGGGCAGCCGCCCCTACAATGAGCAGTTCTTC. It is translated as CASSFRGSRPYNEQFF.

A word on this clone: This sample includes further DNA sequences coding for the same CDR3. The chain couples TRBV28 to TRBJ1-1; D not resolved. Trimming removed 2 bases at V and 0 bases at J, with 10 bases between. The CDR3 extends over 15 amino acids. Germline V gene lookup returns CDR1 MDHEN and CDR2 SYDVKM. The CDR3: CASSLTGGLNTEAFF. CDR3 nucleotides: TGTGCCAGCAGTTTAACGGGCGGGCTGAACACTGAAGCTTTCTTT.

This chain's CDR3 is CSVLAGVRTGELFF. The CDR3 nucleotides are TGCAGCGTCCTAGCGGGAGTTCGGACCGGGGAGCTGTTTTTT. The V call is TRBV29-1, the J call TRBJ2-2; TRBD2 matches at 10 bases. CDR3 length equals 14 residues. V was clipped by 6 bases and J by 5 bases; unmatched bases: 6. Germline CDR1 and CDR2: SQVTM and ANQGSEA.

The rearrangement joins TRBV28 to TRBJ2-7, with 10 bases matching TRBD2. Germline V gene data show CDR1 as MDHEN and CDR2 as SYDVKM. The ends lost 3 bases at V and 0 bases at J; junction bases unmatched: 17. The CDR3 sequence is 20 residues long. Here the CDR3 reads CASSFESGLANYRSSYEQYF. The DNA of the CDR3 is TGTGCCAGCAGTTTCGAATCGGGACTAGCGAACTACAGGAGCTCCTACGAGCAGTACTTC.

Regarding this clone: Other nucleotide sequences from this sample produce the same CDR3. The chain joins TRBV28 to TRBJ2-1, with D maybe TRBD2 (6 bases). The CDR3 length is 11 residues. The germline V gene encodes CDR1 MDHEN and CDR2 SYDVKM. Trimming shortened V by 3 bases and J by 10 bases, and 7 bases separated the two germline ends. CDR3 sequence (DNA): TGTGCCAGCAGTTTGGAGGGAGAGCAGTTCTTC. Protein product: CASSLEGEQFF.

V gene TRBV4-1 combines with J gene TRBJ2-3, with D tentatively TRBD1 or TRBD2 (6 bases each). The germline V gene has CDR1 MGHRA and CDR2 YSYEKL. V lost 8 bases and J 5 bases, leaving 23 bases between the germline ends. The CDR3 sequence is 16 residues long. CDR3 loop: CASAPPGAGFRDTQYF. The CDR3 DNA follows: TGCGCCAGCGCCCCGCCGGGGGCAGGGTTTAGAGATACGCAGTATTTT.

The chain couples TRBV7-3 to TRBJ2-1; weak D call: TRBD2 (5 bases). The germline V gene encodes CDR1 SGHTA and CDR2 FQGTGA. This CDR3 comprises 14 residues. Between the trimmed V and J ends, which lost 8 bases and 1 base, there was a span of 12 bases. The CDR3 loop is CASGRGLSYNEQFF. The CDR3 DNA reads as TGTGCCAGCGGTCGAGGGCTATCCTACAATGAGCAGTTCTTC.